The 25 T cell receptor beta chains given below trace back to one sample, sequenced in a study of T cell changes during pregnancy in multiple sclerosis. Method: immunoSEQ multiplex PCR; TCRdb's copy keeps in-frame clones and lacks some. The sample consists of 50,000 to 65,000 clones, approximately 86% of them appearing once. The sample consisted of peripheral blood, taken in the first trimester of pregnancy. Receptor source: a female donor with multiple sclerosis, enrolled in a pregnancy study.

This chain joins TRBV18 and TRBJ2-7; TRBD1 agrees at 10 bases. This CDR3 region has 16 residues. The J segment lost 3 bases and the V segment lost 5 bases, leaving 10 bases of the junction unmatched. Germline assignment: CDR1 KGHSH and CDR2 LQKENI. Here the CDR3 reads CASSSSIRDRGYEQYF. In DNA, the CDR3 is TGTGCCAGCTCATCATCTATTAGGGACAGGGGCTACGAGCAGTACTTC.

The CDR3 spells CASSPQTREGLTGELFF. DNA of the CDR3: TGTGCCAGCAGCCCTCAGACTCGGGAGGGCCTTACCGGGGAGCTGTTTTTT. The V gene is TRBV4-2, the J gene TRBJ2-2, with TRBD2 identical over 8 bases. The V and J ends lost 4 bases and 5 bases, in that order; junction bases with no gene match: 12. Germline CDR1 reads LGHNA; CDR2 reads YNFKEQ. The CDR3 sequence is 17 residues long.

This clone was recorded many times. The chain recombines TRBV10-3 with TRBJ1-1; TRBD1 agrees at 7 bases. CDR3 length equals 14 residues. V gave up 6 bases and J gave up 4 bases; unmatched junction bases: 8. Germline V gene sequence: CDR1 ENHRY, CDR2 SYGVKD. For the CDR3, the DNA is TGTGCCATCAGGACAGGGAAGAGGGGCACTGAAGCTTTCTTT. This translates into CAIRTGKRGTEAFF.

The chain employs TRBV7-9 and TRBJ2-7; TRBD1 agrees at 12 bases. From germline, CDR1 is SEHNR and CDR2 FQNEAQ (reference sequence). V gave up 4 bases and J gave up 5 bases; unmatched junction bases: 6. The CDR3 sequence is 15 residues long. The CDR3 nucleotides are TGTGCCAGCAGCTCGTGGGACAGGGGGCGAGACGAGCAGTACTTC. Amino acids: CASSSWDRGRDEQYF.

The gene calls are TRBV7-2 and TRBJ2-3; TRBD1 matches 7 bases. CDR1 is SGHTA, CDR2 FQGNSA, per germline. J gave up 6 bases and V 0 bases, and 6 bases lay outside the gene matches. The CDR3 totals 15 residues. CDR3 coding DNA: TGTGCCAGCAGCTTAGCGCCCAGGGGGAAGGATACGCAGTATTTT. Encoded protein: CASSLAPRGKDTQYF.

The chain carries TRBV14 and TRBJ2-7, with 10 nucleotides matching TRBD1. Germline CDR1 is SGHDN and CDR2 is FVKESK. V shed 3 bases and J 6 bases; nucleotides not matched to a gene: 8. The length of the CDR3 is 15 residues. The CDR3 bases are TGTGCCAGCAGCCAGGCCGGGACAGGGGCGGTCGAGCAGTACTTC. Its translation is CASSQAGTGAVEQYF.

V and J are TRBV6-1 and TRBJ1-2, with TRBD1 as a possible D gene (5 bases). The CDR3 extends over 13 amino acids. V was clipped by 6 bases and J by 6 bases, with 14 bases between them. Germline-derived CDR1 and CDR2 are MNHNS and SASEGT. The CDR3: CASSYDSNDGYTF. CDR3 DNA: TGTGCCAGCAGCTACGACAGCAACGATGGCTACACCTTC.

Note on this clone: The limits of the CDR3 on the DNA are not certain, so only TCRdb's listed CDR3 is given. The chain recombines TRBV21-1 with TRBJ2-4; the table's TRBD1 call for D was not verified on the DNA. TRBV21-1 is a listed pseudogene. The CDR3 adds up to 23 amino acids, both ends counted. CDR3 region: CASSKVGQGASTSVRLAKNIQYF.

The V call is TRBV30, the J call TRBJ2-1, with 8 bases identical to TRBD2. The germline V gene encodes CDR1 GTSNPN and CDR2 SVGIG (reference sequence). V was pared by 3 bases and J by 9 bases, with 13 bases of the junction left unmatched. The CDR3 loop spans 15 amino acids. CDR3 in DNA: TGTGCCTGGAGGGAGCCGGGACTAGTTCTCGGTGAGCAGTTCTTC. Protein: CAWREPGLVLGEQFF. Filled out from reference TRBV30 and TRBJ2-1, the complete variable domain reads SQTIHQWPATLVQPVGSPLSLECTVEGTSNPNLYWYRQAAGRGLQLLFYSVGIGQISSEVPQNLSASRPQDRQFILSSKKLLLSDSGFYLCAWREPGLVLGEQFFGPGTRLTVL.

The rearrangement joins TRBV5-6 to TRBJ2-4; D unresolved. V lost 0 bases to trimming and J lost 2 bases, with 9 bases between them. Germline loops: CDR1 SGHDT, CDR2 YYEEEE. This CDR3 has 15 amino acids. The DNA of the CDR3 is TGTGCCAGCAGCTTGGACGGGTCGACCAAAAACATTCAGTACTTC. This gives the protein CASSLDGSTKNIQYF.

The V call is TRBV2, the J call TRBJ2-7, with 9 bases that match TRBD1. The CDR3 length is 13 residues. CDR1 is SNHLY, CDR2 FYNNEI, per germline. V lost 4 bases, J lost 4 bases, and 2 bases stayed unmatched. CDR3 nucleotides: TGTGCCAGCAGTGCCGGGACAGGGTACGAGCAGTACTTC. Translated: CASSAGTGYEQYF.

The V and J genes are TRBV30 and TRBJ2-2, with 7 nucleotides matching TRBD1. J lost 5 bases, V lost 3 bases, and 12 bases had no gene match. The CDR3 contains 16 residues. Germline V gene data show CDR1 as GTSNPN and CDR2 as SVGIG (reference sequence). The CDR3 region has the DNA TGTGCCTGGAGCCGAAACAGGGGAGCAGGAACCGGGGAGCTGTTTTTT. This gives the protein CAWSRNRGAGTGELFF.

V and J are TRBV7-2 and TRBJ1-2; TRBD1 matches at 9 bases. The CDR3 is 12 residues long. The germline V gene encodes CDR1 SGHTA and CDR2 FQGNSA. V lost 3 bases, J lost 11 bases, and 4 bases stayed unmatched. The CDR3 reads CASSFTDRGYTF. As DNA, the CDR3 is TGTGCCAGCAGCTTCACTGACAGGGGGTACACCTTC.

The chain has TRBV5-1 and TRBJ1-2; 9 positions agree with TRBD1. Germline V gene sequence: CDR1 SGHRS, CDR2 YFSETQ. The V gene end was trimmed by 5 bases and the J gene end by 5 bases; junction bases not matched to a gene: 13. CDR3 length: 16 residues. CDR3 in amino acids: CASRPGQGISDYGYTF. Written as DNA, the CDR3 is TGCGCCAGCAGACCCGGACAGGGGATTTCCGATTATGGCTACACCTTC.

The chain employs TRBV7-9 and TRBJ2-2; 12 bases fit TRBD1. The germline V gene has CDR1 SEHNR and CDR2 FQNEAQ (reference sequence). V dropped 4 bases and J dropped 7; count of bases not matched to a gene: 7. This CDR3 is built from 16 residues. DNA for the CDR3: TGTGCCAGCAGCTCTCCGGGACAGGGGGCTGACGGGGAGCTGTTTTTT. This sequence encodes CASSSPGQGADGELFF. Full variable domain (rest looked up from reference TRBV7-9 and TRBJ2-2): DTGVSQNPRHKITKRGQNVTFRCDPISEHNRLYWYRQTLGQGPEFLTYFQNEAQLEKSRLLSDRFSAERPKGSFSTLEIQRTEQGDSAMYLCASSSPGQGADGELFFGEGSRLTVL.

The CDR3, as DNA: TGTGCCAGCAGTGAAACTAGCGGGAGAGACAATGAGCAGTTCTTC. Its translation is CASSETSGRDNEQFF. V is TRBV25-1 and J is TRBJ2-1; 11 bases fit TRBD2. Germline assignment: CDR1 MGHDK and CDR2 SYGVNS. V was clipped by 2 bases and J by 5 bases; unmatched bases: 2. The CDR3 has 15 residues.

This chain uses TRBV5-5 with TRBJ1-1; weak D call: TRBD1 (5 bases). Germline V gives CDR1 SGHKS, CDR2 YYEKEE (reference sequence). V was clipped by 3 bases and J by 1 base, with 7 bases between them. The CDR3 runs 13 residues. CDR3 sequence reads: CASSSTENTEAFF. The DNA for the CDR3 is TGTGCCAGCAGCTCGACAGAGAACACTGAAGCTTTCTTT.

The CDR3 reads CASSRIAGTTLNTGELFF. As DNA, the CDR3 is TGTGCCAGCAGCCGAATTGCCGGGACAACCTTGAACACCGGGGAGCTGTTTTTT. The chain is built from TRBV7-9 and TRBJ2-2; maybe TRBD1 (6 bases). From germline, CDR1 is SEHNR and CDR2 FQNEAQ (reference sequence). Trimming took off 5 bases at V and 1 base at J, with 20 bases between the two ends. CDR3 size: 18 residues.

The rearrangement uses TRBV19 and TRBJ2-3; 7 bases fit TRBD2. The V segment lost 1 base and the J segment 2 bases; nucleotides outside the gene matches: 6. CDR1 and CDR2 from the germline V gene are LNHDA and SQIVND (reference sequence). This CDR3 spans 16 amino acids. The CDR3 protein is CASSIGPSGFTDTQYF. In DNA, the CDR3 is TGTGCCAGTAGTATAGGTCCTAGCGGATTCACAGATACGCAGTATTTT.

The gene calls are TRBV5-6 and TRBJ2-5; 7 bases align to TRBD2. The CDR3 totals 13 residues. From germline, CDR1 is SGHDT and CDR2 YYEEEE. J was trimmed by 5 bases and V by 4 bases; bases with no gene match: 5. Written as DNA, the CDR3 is TGTGCCAGCAGCCTTACTAGCGCCGAGACCCAGTACTTC. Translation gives CASSLTSAETQYF.

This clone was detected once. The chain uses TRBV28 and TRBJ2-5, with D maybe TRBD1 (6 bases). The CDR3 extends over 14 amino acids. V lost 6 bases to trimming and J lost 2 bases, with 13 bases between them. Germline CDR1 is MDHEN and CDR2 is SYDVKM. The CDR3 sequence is CASSTGTQQETQYF. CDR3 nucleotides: TGTGCCAGCAGCACTGGGACACAACAAGAGACCCAGTACTTC.

CDR3 nucleotide sequence: TGCAGTGCTTCTCTCGGTGAGCAGTTCTTC. Its translation: CSASLGEQFF. This chain joins TRBV20-1 and TRBJ2-1; D is uncertain. Trimming left V 5 bases short and J 9 bases short, with 8 bases between. The CDR3 consists of 10 residues. The germline V gene has CDR1 DFQATT and CDR2 SNEGSKA (reference sequence).

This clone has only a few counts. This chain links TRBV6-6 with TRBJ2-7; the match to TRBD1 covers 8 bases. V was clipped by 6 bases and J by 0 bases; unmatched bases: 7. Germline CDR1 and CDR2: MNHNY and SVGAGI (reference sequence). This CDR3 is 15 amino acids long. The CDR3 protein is CASRIGQGGSYEQYF. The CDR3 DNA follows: TGTGCCAGCAGGATTGGACAGGGTGGCTCCTACGAGCAGTACTTC.

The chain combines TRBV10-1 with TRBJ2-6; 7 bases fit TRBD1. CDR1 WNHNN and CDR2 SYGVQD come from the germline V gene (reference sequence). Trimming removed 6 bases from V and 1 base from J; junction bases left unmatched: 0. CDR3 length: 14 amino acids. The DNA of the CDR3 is TGCGCCAGCAGCAGGGGGTCTGGGGCCAACGTCCTGACTTTC. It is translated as CASSRGSGANVLTF.

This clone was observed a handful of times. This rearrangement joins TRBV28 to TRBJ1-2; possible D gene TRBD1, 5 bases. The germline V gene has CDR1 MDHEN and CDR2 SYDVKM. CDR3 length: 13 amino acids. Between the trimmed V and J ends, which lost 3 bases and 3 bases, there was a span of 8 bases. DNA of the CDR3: TGTGCCAGCAGTTTCCCGGGGGACTATGGCTACACCTTC. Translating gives CASSFPGDYGYTF.